This T cell receptor (beta chain) was sequenced in a study of T cells in Graves' hyperthyroidism and ophthalmopathy. Amplification targeted TCR beta CDR3 regions from RNA transcripts. HTBI primers were used for first-round RT-PCR of the TCR CDR3. TCRdb processed the multiplex PCR reads anew with MiXCR; each CDR3 protein has one entry. This table has 300,000 to 450,000 distinct CDR3 sequences, 15% appearing once. Germline CDR1 and CDR2: DFQATT and SNEGSKA (reference sequence). Losses at the gene ends were 8 bases for V and 0 bases for J; bases not matched to a gene: 9. The CDR3 spans 15 residues. This clonotype was sampled from a woman in her twenties or thirties with Graves' hyperthyroidism. V gene TRBV20-1 combines with J gene TRBJ2-4; 8 bases match TRBD1. The sequenced sample was blood. CDR3 DNA sequence: TGCAGTACATCCTGGGACAGGCAAGCCAAAAACATTCAGTACTTC. This translates into CSTSWDRQAKNIQYF.